These T cell receptor beta chains were read from a single sample in a study of blood T cell repertoires in COVID-19. The table came from immunoSEQ multiplex PCR; TCRdb's copy has only in-frame clones and leaves some out. This repertoire shows about 400,000 clones, roughly 88% found once; its top ten account for 2% to 2.5%. Sequenced: PBMCs or T cells enriched from blood (not recorded which). All receptors derive from a woman aged 35 to 49 with acute COVID-19. CDR3s include the opening cysteine and the closing phenylalanine or tryptophan. A D gene is named only where the DNA matches it firmly.

TRBJ2-3 TRBV5-6 NA CASSLVELDTQYF TGTGCCAGCAGCTTGGTCGAGCTCGATACGCAGTATTTT
TRBJ1-2 TRBV5-4 NA CASSGGNYGYTF TGTGCCAGCAGCGGCGGGAACTATGGCTACACCTTC
TRBJ2-7 TRBV5-1 TRBD1 CASSLENPGQGYEQYF TGCGCCAGCAGCTTGGAAAACCCGGGACAGGGCTACGAGCAGTACTTC
TRBJ2-7 TRBV2 NA CASTDSSNYEQYF TGTGCCAGCACGGACAGTTCAAACTACGAGCAGTACTTC
TRBJ2-1 TRBV5-6 TRBD1 CASSPGTGYGEQFF TGTGCCAGCAGCCCCGGGACAGGGTACGGCGAGCAGTTCTTC
TRBJ1-1 TRBV27 TRBD1 CASSSSDRGVEAFF TGTGCCAGCAGTTCGAGCGACAGGGGTGTTGAAGCTTTCTTT
TRBJ2-7 TRBV2 TRBD2 CASSARTSGGYEQYF TGTGCCAGCAGCGCCCGGACTAGCGGGGGGTACGAGCAGTACTTC
TRBJ1-1 TRBV18 TRBD1 CASSPAGTGGTEAFF TGTGCCAGCTCCCCCGCCGGGACAGGGGGCACTGAAGCTTTCTTT
TRBJ2-5 TRBV9 TRBD2 CASSQGLEQWETQYF TGTGCCAGCAGCCAGGGACTAGAACAGTGGGAGACCCAGTACTTC
TRBJ2-1 TRBV4-1 NA CASSQVRDSYNEQFF TGCGCCAGCAGCCAAGTTAGAGACTCCTACAATGAGCAGTTCTTC
TRBJ2-7 TRBV6-6 NA CASSYDFLQYF TGTGCCAGCAGTTACGACTTTCTCCAGTACTTC